These T cell receptor beta chains were read from a single sample in a study of shared clonotypes between healthy human individuals. Profiling relied on immunoSEQ multiplex PCR, and the TCRdb table lists in-frame clones only, not all of them. The sample contains fewer than 3 million clones, 85% to 95% of which appear only once. Source material: naive CD4+ T cells from PBMCs. Receptors were obtained from a man younger than 30 in good health. Some clones in this sample may be carry-over from other donors' samples. CDR3s include the opening cysteine and the closing phenylalanine or tryptophan. The D gene is left open where the match is weak. Size tells how often a clone was seen (once, few, many) or the class of an expanded clone, and some rows leave it out.

size,D,V,J,DNA,CDR3
.,TRBD1,TRBV30,TRBJ2-7,TGTGCCTGGAGGGGGACAGGGGTCTACGAGCAGTACTTC,CAWRGTGVYEQYF
.,.,TRBV19,TRBJ1-2,TGTGCCAGTAGTAGTCTACAGGATGGTCCGTCGTTCGGATACACCTTC,CASSSLQDGPSFGYTF
.,.,TRBV7-2,TRBJ2-1,TGTGCCAGCAGCACCCGGACCCTAATAGGTGAGCAGTTCTTC,CASSTRTLIGEQFF
.,TRBD2,TRBV5-1,TRBJ2-5,TGCGCCAGCAGGGCCTCGGGACTAGCGGGAGAGACCCAGTACTTC,CASRASGLAGETQYF
.,TRBD1,TRBV7-8,TRBJ2-7,TGTGCCAGCAGCCCTTGGGACAGGGCCCACGAGCAGTACTTC,CASSPWDRAHEQYF
.,TRBD1,TRBV10-3,TRBJ2-7,TGTGCCATCAGTGAGGGGGACAGGGACACCTACGAGCAGTACTTC,CAISEGDRDTYEQYF
.,.,TRBV7-8,TRBJ2-7,TGTGCCAGCAGCTTAGTGGCAGGGGCCTACGAGCAGTACTTC,CASSLVAGAYEQYF
.,.,TRBV21-1,TRBJ1-1,TGTGCCAGCAGCAAAAGGAACACTGAAGCTTTCTTT,CASSKRNTEAFF
once,.,TRBV11-2,TRBJ2-2,TGTGCCAGCAGCTTCAACAGGGATTCGAACACCGGGGAGCTGTTTTTT,CASSFNRDSNTGELFF
.,.,TRBV7-2,TRBJ2-3,TGTGCCAGCAGCTCCGCCCGCACAGATACGCAGTATTTT,CASSSARTDTQYF
.,.,TRBV19,TRBJ1-5,TGTGCCAGTAGTATACGGGCAGCCAATCAGCCCCAGCATTTT,CASSIRAANQPQHF
.,.,TRBV12-5,TRBJ2-2,TGTGCTAGTGCCAACCTTACCGGGGAGCTGTTTTTT,CASANLTGELFF
.,.,TRBV5-6,TRBJ2-1,TGTGCCAGCAGCCTAAATCAGGGTGGGGTATACAATGAGCAGTTCTTC,CASSLNQGGVYNEQFF
once,.,TRBV2,TRBJ1-5,TGTGCCAGCAGTGATTATAGGGGTCCCGATGCTCCCCAGCATTTT,CASSDYRGPDAPQHF
.,.,TRBV7-7,TRBJ2-6,TGTGCCACTAGAGGGCAGGGGTTTGACTCTGGGGCCAACGTCCTGACTTTC,CATRGQGFDSGANVLTF
.,TRBD1,TRBV7-9,TRBJ1-1,TGTGCCAGCAGCTCCCGAACAGGGGGGAACACTGAAGCTTTCTTT,CASSSRTGGNTEAFF
.,TRBD1,TRBV7-8,TRBJ1-4,TGTGCCAGCAGCTTAGGACAGGGTTTCGTCGAAAAACTGTTTTTT,CASSLGQGFVEKLFF
.,.,TRBV30,TRBJ2-5,TGTGCCTGGAGCCCGGCCCAAGCAGGGACCCAGTACTTC,CAWSPAQAGTQYF
.,.,TRBV5-1,TRBJ1-3,TGCGCCACCAGTACAGGGAATACTGGAAACACCATATATTTT,CATSTGNTGNTIYF